This T cell receptor beta chain was sequenced in a study of OX40 agonist ivuxolimab in advanced cancers. Whole-study findings and limits: On average, CD8+ T cells showed a greater number of expanded clones than CD4+.

Details on this clone: Its antigen is still unknown.

Between the trimmed V and J ends, which lost 2 bases and 0 bases, there was a span of 13 bases. Germline loops: CDR1 MDHEN, CDR2 SYDVKM. The CDR3 length is 16 residues. Here immunoSEQ multiplex PCR was the method, and the copy in TCRdb shows in-frame clones only, minus some. Of approximately 70,000 clones in the sample, 80% to 90% were seen once. The TCR originated in an adult with an advanced solid tumor such as melanoma, head and neck, liver or kidney cancer. The chain has TRBV28 and TRBJ1-2; D unclear. The sample consisted of CD4+ or CD8+ T cells sorted from blood, taken in a trial of the OX40 agonist ivuxolimab. Written as DNA, the CDR3 is TGTGCCAGCAGTTTAAGTCAGGTCGGAGCTAACTATGGCTACACCTTC. This gives the protein CASSLSQVGANYGYTF.